This TCR beta chain was profiled in a study of cytomegalovirus exposure and HLA in healthy donors. About this clone itself: Antigen specificity is unknown.

Only in-frame clones appear in the TCRdb table, and some are missing; sequencing was by immunoSEQ multiplex PCR. The sample shows around 300,000 clones, 70% to 90% of them seen only once. Whole-study results and caveats: The authors confirmed in vitro that three CMV-associated chains were specific for CMV antigens. There were around 160 TCR beta chains listed as cytomegalovirus-associated.

Germline CDR1 and CDR2: MNHEY and SVGAGI. The CDR3 covers 11 residues. Between the trimmed V and J ends, which lost 3 bases and 10 bases, there was a span of 7 bases. The chain has TRBV6-5 and TRBJ2-1; a weak D match, TRBD1 (5 bases). The source material was PBMCs. The source of this sequence is a woman aged 18-29 years in good health and CMV-seronegative. This chain's CDR3 is CASSYPGEQFF. CDR3 bases: TGTGCCAGCAGTTATCCAGGGGAGCAGTTCTTC.